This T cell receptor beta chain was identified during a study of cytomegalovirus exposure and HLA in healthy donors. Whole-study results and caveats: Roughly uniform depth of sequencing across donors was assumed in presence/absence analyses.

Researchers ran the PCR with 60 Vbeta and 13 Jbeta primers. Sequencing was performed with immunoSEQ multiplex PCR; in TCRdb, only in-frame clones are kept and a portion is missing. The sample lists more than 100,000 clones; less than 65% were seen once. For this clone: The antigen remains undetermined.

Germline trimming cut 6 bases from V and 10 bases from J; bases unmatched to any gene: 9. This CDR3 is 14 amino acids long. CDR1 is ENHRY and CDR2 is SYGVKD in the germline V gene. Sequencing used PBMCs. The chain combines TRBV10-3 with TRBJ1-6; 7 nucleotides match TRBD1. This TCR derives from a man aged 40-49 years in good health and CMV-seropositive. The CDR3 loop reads CAIRSGTDMSPLHF. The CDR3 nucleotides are TGTGCCATCAGGTCCGGGACAGATATGTCACCCCTCCACTTT.